Each of the 18 T cell receptor beta chains below was sequenced from the same sample in a study of cytomegalovirus exposure and HLA in healthy donors. The PCR ran on 60 Vbeta and 13 Jbeta primers. Profiled with immunoSEQ multiplex PCR; TCRdb holds only in-frame clones, not every one. This sample has roughly 180,000 clones; roughly 80% occur once, and the top ten carry about 13%. Sequencing used PBMCs. The receptors come from a woman aged 50 to 65 in good health and CMV-seropositive.

The genes are TRBV5-6 and TRBJ2-2, with 9 nucleotides matching TRBD1. Looked up from germline, CDR1 is SGHDT and CDR2 is YYEEEE. With V trimmed by 0 bases and J by 0 bases, 3 bases remained unmatched. This CDR3 region has 17 residues. Written as DNA, the CDR3 is TGTGCCAGCAGCTTGGCGGGACAGGGCCCGAACACCGGGGAGCTGTTTTTT. The encoded protein is CASSLAGQGPNTGELFF. The whole variable domain, filled in from reference TRBV5-6 and TRBJ2-2, reads DAGVTQSPTHLIKTRGQQVTLRCSPKSGHDTVSWYQQALGQGPQFIFQYYEEEERQRGNFPDRFSGHQFPNYSSELNVNALLLGDSALYLCASSLAGQGPNTGELFFGEGSRLTVL.

The table lists this clone with a few counts. This rearrangement joins TRBV4-1 to TRBJ2-3; weak D call: TRBD1 (6 bases). This CDR3 is 14 amino acids long. The V gene's germline CDR1 is MGHRA and CDR2 YSYEKL. V lost 2 bases, J lost 8 bases, and 14 bases lay in between. The CDR3 coding sequence is TGCGCCAGCAGCCAAAACAGGGTGGTAGGTACGCAGTATTTT. It codes for CASSQNRVVGTQYF.

This clone was seen once. The CDR3 DNA sequence: TGTGCCAGCAGCTCCCGGGACAGCCTCTATGGCTACACCTTC. It encodes CASSSRDSLYGYTF. The chain joins TRBV7-9 to TRBJ1-2, with TRBD1 matching 7 bases. The CDR3 consists of 14 residues. J was trimmed by 4 bases and V by 4 bases; bases with no gene match: 6. Germline V lookup: CDR1 SEHNR, CDR2 FQNEAQ (reference sequence). Complete variable domain (other parts from reference TRBV7-9 and TRBJ1-2): DTGVSQNPRHKITKRGQNVTFRCDPISEHNRLYWYRQTLGQGPEFLTYFQNEAQLEKSRLLSDRFSAERPKGSFSTLEIQRTEQGDSAMYLCASSSRDSLYGYTFGSGTRLTVV.

The genes are TRBV19 and TRBJ1-6; D is unclear. Per germline, CDR1 LNHDA and CDR2 SQIVND (reference sequence). The CDR3 is made up of 18 amino acids. V was cut by 5 bases and J by 6 bases, with 23 bases left in between. The CDR3 sequence: CASSSTGRIGGANSPLHF. CDR3 DNA sequence: TGTGCCAGTAGTTCCACTGGACGGATAGGAGGAGCTAATTCACCCCTCCACTTT.

This chain joins TRBV2 and TRBJ2-7; 7 bases are shared with TRBD1. This CDR3 comprises 14 residues. V dropped 5 bases and J dropped 5; count of bases not matched to a gene: 9. CDR1 is SNHLY and CDR2 is FYNNEI in the germline V gene. The CDR3 bases are TGTGCCAGCAGTTCCGGGACAGTTGTCCACGAGCAGTACTTC. Its protein is CASSSGTVVHEQYF. The full variable domain, completed using reference TRBV2 and TRBJ2-7, is EPEVTQTPSHQVTQMGQEVILRCVPISNHLYFYWYRQILGQKVEFLVSFYNNEISEKSEIFDDQFSVERPDGSNFTLKIRSTKLEDSAMYFCASSSGTVVHEQYFGPGTRLTVT.

The chain carries TRBV6-6 and TRBJ2-7; 10 bases are shared with TRBD1. Trimming took 4 bases from V and 0 from J; bases not matched to a gene: 3. In germline, CDR1 is MNHNY, CDR2 SVGAGI (reference sequence). CDR3 length: 15 residues. Here the CDR3 reads CASSSRDRGSYEQYF. The CDR3 DNA is TGTGCCAGCAGTTCCCGGGACAGGGGCTCCTACGAGCAGTACTTC.

Only one count was recorded for this clone. The CDR3 is CASSLGGGGADTQYF. CDR3 DNA: TGTGCCAGCAGCCTGGGGGGCGGGGGCGCAGATACGCAGTATTTT. V usage is TRBV4-2 and J usage is TRBJ2-3; possible D gene TRBD2, 7 bases. This CDR3 contains 15 residues. The germline V and J ends were trimmed by 4 bases and 4 bases, with 15 bases remaining between them. Germline CDR1 LGHNA, CDR2 YNFKEQ.

This clone has just a few counts. The chain couples TRBV5-6 to TRBJ1-1; TRBD1 agrees at 7 bases. The CDR3 totals 12 residues. In germline, CDR1 is SGHDT, CDR2 YYEEEE. V shed 9 bases and J 11 bases; nucleotides not matched to a gene: 13. The CDR3 region has the DNA TGTGCCACACGACAGGGATTAGGATTGGCTTTCTTT. It is translated as CATRQGLGLAFF.

The rearrangement joins TRBV5-1 to TRBJ1-2; 8 bases agree with TRBD1. The length of the CDR3 is 15 residues. The germline V gene encodes CDR1 SGHRS and CDR2 YFSETQ. V lost 5 bases and J lost 0; bases outside the gene matches: 6. In nucleotides, the CDR3 is TGCGCCAGCAGGCCCGGACAGGGAACTAACTATGGCTACACCTTC. Protein product: CASRPGQGTNYGYTF.

V and J are TRBV19 and TRBJ2-4; D might be TRBD1 (5 bases). V gave up 4 bases and J gave up 6 bases, with 16 bases separating them. The CDR3 spans 15 residues. Germline V CDR1 and CDR2: LNHDA, SQIVND (reference sequence). The CDR3 is CASSTLKWGGNIQYF. The CDR3 DNA reads as TGTGCCAGTAGTACTCTTAAGTGGGGCGGAAACATTCAGTACTTC.

This clone was recorded once. As DNA, the CDR3 is TGTGCCAGCAGTTACTCCGTAGCCGGAAACACCATATATTTT. Residues: CASSYSVAGNTIYF. The chain is built from TRBV6-6 and TRBJ1-3; D uncertain. Trimming took 0 bases from V and 4 from J, leaving 7 bases between them. The CDR3 has 14 amino acids. Germline V CDR1 and CDR2: MNHNY, SVGAGI (reference sequence).

This clone was counted once. The chain combines TRBV19 with TRBJ2-3; 8 bases line up with TRBD2. J lost 0 bases, V lost 10 bases, and 9 bases had no gene match. This CDR3 is built from 15 residues. Germline values: CDR1 LNHDA, CDR2 SQIVND (reference sequence). Here the CDR3 reads CATRPRGGSTDTQYF. As DNA, the CDR3 is TGTGCCACCCGGCCCCGGGGGGGGAGCACAGATACGCAGTATTTT.

This sequence joins TRBV10-3 and TRBJ2-1; the D gene is possibly TRBD2 (5 bases). V lost 8 bases and J 8 bases, leaving 10 bases between the germline ends. CDR1 and CDR2 from the germline V gene are ENHRY and SYGVKD. This CDR3 contains 11 residues. For the CDR3, the DNA is TGTGCCATCGGGCTAGCCCATGAGCAGTTCTTC. Protein product: CAIGLAHEQFF.

This clone was picked up a small number of times. The rearrangement joins TRBV2 to TRBJ2-7; TRBD1 agrees at 9 bases. Germline CDR1 reads SNHLY; CDR2 reads FYNNEI. V shed 8 bases, J shed 6 bases, and the junction held 14 bases outside the gene matches. The CDR3 runs 15 residues. CDR3 DNA sequence: TGTGCCAGCGGCGGCGACCGGGACAGGGAGGGCGAGCAGTACTTC. This gives the protein CASGGDRDREGEQYF.

This clone was picked up a small number of times. In DNA, the CDR3 is TGTGCCAGCAGCTCAAATCGACAGGGACCAGCGGAGACCCAGTACTTC. The encoded protein is CASSSNRQGPAETQYF. The chain is built from TRBV9 and TRBJ2-5; 7 bases line up with TRBD1. Germline V lookup: CDR1 SGDLS, CDR2 YYNGEE. Trimming cost V 4 bases and J 5 bases; bases outside gene matches: 14. The CDR3 consists of 16 residues.

This chain uses TRBV4-1 with TRBJ1-1; no definite D call. Germline lookup yields CDR1 MGHRA and CDR2 YSYEKL. The CDR3 length is 15 residues. Between the trimmed V and J ends, which lost 2 bases and 4 bases, there was a span of 14 bases. The CDR3 here is CASSQSGVRGTEAFF. CDR3 nucleotides: TGCGCCAGCAGCCAATCCGGGGTCCGGGGCACTGAAGCTTTCTTT.

The genes are TRBV21-1 and TRBJ1-2; the D segment call TRBD1 is taken from the table without a DNA check. TRBV21-1 is assigned pseudogene status. This CDR3 region has 18 residues. CDR3 nucleotides: TGTGCCAGCAGCAAAGTCAAGAGGAAGAGGGGGAACTGGGATGGCTACACCTTC. It codes for CASSKVKRKRGNWDGYTF.

This clone was counted only a few times. The chain couples TRBV5-1 to TRBJ2-1; D unclear. This CDR3 comprises 15 residues. Trimming removed 0 bases at V and 7 bases at J, with 14 bases between. Germline-derived CDR1 and CDR2 are SGHRS and YFSETQ. CDR3 DNA sequence: TGCGCCAGCAGCTTGGCAGACTCCGGTTGGAATGAGCAGTTCTTC. It specifies CASSLADSGWNEQFF.